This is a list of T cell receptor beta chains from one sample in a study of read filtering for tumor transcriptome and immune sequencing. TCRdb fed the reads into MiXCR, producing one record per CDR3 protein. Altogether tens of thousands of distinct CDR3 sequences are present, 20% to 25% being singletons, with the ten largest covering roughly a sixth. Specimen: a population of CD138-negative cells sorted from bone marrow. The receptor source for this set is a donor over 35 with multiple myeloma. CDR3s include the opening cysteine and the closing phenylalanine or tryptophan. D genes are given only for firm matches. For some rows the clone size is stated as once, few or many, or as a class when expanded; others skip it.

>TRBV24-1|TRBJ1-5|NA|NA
CATSDDRANGWGNQPQHF
TGTGCCACCAGTGACGACCGGGCCAACGGGTGGGGCAATCAGCCCCAGCATTTT
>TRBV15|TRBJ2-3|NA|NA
CATSRFRGIRTDTQYF
TGTGCCACCAGCAGATTCCGCGGGATTCGCACAGATACGCAGTATTTT
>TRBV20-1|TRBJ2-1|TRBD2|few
CSASARTSGRIDEQFF
TGCAGTGCCTCGGCCCGAACTAGCGGGAGAATCGATGAGCAGTTCTTC
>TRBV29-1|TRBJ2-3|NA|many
CSATGSTDTQYF
TGCAGCGCTACCGGGAGCACAGATACGCAGTATTTT
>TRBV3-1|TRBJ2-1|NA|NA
CASSQGSTLSSYNEQFF
TGTGCCAGCAGCCAAGGGTCAACTCTCTCCTCCTACAATGAGCAGTTCTTC
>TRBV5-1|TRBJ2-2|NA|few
CASSYRTNTGELFF
TGCGCCAGCAGCTACAGGACAAACACCGGGGAGCTGTTTTTT
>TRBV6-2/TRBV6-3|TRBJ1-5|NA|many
CASSQGYQPQHF
TGTGCCAGCAGTCAGGGGTATCAGCCCCAGCATTTT
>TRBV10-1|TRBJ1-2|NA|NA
CASRTNRSLRSNYGYTF
TGCGCCAGCAGGACGAACAGGTCATTGCGTTCTAACTATGGCTACACCTTC
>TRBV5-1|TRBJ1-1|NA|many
CASSLGTNTEAFF
TGCGCCAGCAGCTTGGGTACGAACACTGAAGCTTTCTTT
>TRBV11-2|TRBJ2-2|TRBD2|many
CASSRLAGGRTGELFF
TGTGCCAGCAGCAGACTAGCGGGGGGGCGCACCGGGGAGCTGTTTTTT
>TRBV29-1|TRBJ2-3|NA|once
CSFEGPSGVVDTQYF
TGCAGCTTTGAAGGGCCCAGCGGCGTTGTGGATACGCAGTATTTT
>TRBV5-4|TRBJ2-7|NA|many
CASSLGLVSSYEQYF
TGTGCCAGCAGCTTGGGACTAGTGAGCTCCTACGAGCAGTACTTC
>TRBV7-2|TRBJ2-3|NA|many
CASSLGGVNADTQYF
TGTGCCAGCAGCTTAGGGGGGGTAAATGCGGATACGCAGTATTTT
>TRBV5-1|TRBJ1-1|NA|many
CASSWGGGNTEAFF
TGCGCCAGCAGTTGGGGCGGGGGGAACACTGAAGCTTTCTTT
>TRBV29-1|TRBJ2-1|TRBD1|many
CSVEGWQGDDEQFF
TGCAGCGTTGAAGGTTGGCAGGGGGATGATGAGCAGTTCTTC
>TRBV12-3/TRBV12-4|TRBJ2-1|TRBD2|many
CASTSPEGLGTWGQQFF
TGTGCCAGCACCTCCCCGGAGGGACTAGGGACTTGGGGGCAGCAGTTCTTC
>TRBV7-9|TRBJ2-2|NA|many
CATNRDIANTGELFF
TGTGCCACAAACCGGGACATCGCGAACACCGGGGAGCTGTTTTTT
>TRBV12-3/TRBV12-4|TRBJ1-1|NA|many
CASSSGSSRAEAFF
TGTGCCAGCAGTTCCGGTTCTTCCAGGGCTGAAGCTTTCTTT
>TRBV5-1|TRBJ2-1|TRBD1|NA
CVSSLQLDRALYEQFF
TGCGTCAGCAGCTTGCAATTGGACAGGGCACTGTATGAGCAGTTCTTC
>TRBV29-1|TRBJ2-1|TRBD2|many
CSVDRLAGDNEQFF
TGCAGCGTTGATAGGCTAGCGGGGGACAATGAGCAGTTCTTC
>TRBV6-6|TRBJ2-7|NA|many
CASSPGGSRPYEQYF
TGTGCCAGCAGTCCCGGAGGAAGCCGACCCTACGAGCAGTACTTC
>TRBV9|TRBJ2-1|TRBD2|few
CASSVGTSGNEQFF
TGTGCCAGCAGCGTCGGGACTAGCGGCAATGAGCAGTTCTTC
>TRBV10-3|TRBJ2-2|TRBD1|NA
CVIRAQGATGELFF
TGTGTCATCAGGGCTCAGGGGGCGACCGGGGAGCTGTTTTTT
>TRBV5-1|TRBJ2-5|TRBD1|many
CASSLQDRGIQETQYF
TGCGCCAGCAGCTTACAGGACAGGGGGATCCAAGAGACCCAGTACTTC
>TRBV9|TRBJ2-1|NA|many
CASSVEGQGSNEQFF
TGTGCCAGCAGCGTAGAAGGTCAGGGGTCGAATGAGCAGTTCTTC
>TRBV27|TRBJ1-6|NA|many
CASSLRGSPLHF
TGTGCCAGCAGTTTAAGGGGTTCACCCCTCCACTTT
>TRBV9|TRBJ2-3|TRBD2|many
CASPGTSGRGGLADTQYF
TGTGCCAGTCCCGGGACTAGCGGGAGGGGGGGACTCGCAGATACGCAGTATTTT
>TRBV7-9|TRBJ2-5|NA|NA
CASSLRGGRGAWGTQYF
TGTGCCAGCAGCTTACGCGGCGGCAGGGGCGCCTGGGGGACCCAGTACTTC
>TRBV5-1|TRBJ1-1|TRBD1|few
CASSSTGSGTEAFF
TGCGCCAGCAGCTCGACAGGGTCGGGCACTGAAGCTTTCTTT
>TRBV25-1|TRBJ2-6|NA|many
CARNSGANVLTF
TGTGCCAGAAATTCAGGGGCCAACGTCCTGACTTTC
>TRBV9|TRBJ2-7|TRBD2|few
CASSPPGTSGAASLDEQYF
TGTGCCAGCAGCCCCCCAGGGACTAGCGGGGCGGCCAGCCTGGACGAGCAGTACTTC
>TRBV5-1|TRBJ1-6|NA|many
CASSHGEGAGSPLHF
TGCGCCAGCAGTCATGGAGAGGGTGCCGGTTCACCCCTCCACTTT
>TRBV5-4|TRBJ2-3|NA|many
CASRDTSTDTQYF
TGTGCCAGCAGGGACACTAGCACAGATACGCAGTATTTT
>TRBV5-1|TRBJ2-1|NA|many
CASSVTSSYNEQFF
TGCGCCAGCAGCGTAACCAGTAGTTACAATGAGCAGTTCTTC
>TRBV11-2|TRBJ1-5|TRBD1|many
CASSLGGQTYQPQHF
TGTGCCAGCAGCTTAGGGGGACAGACTTATCAGCCCCAGCATTTT
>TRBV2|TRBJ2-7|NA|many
CASTSLGYEQYF
TGTGCCAGCACTTCTCTGGGGTACGAGCAGTACTTC
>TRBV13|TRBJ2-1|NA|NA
CASSLHGTFNEQFF
TGTGCCAGCAGCTTACATGGGACTTTCAATGAGCAGTTCTTC
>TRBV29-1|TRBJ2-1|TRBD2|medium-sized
CSVGTSGRAGSYNEQFF
TGCAGCGTTGGGACTAGCGGGAGGGCCGGGTCCTACAATGAGCAGTTCTTC
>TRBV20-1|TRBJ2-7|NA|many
CSARDVRLDYEQYF
TGCAGTGCTAGAGACGTTAGGTTGGACTACGAGCAGTACTTC
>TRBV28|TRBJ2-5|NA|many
CASSYSLINQETQYF
TGTGCCAGCAGTTATAGCCTCATCAACCAAGAGACCCAGTACTTC
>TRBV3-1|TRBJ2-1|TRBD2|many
CASSPRGRDDNEQFF
TGTGCCAGCAGCCCCCGGGGGAGGGACGACAATGAGCAGTTCTTC
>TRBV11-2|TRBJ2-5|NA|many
CASRPGQRETQYF
TGTGCCAGCAGACCTGGACAAAGGGAGACCCAGTACTTC
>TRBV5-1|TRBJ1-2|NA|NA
CASSNGRPDYGYTF
TGCGCCAGCAGCAACGGACGTCCAGACTATGGCTACACCTTC
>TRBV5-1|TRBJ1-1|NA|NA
CASSPGPRFTEAFF
TGCGCCAGCAGCCCTGGGCCGCGTTTCACTGAAGCTTTCTTT
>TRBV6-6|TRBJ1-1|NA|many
CASTSVRNTEAFF
TGTGCCAGCACCTCGGTAAGGAACACTGAAGCTTTCTTT